Sequencing of this T cell receptor beta chain was carried out in a study of blood T cell repertoires in COVID-19. Study background: Spain, Italy and the United States supplied samples that represented acute and convalescent COVID-19. PBMCs, B-cell-depleted T cells, or T cells provided the cDNA or gDNA that made up the material.

In the original workflow: Amplifying reference gene primers gave estimates of nucleated cell counts. TCRdb's copy holds only in-frame clones and misses some; the assay was immunoSEQ multiplex PCR. The V and J calls and clone size are taken from that table; D and trimming were inferred from the DNA. The sample includes 200,000 to 250,000 clones, approximately 83% seen only once; the top ten take 3%. V shed 7 bases and J shed 4 bases, with 13 bases lying between them. Looked up from germline, CDR1 is SQVTM and CDR2 is ANQGSEA. The CDR3 sequence is 12 residues long. This chain uses TRBV29-1 with TRBJ2-5; D might be TRBD2 (5 bases). The sample taken for sequencing was peripheral blood. The TCR originated in a woman in her 30s who had recovered from COVID-19. In DNA form, the CDR3 reads TGCAGCGCATGGGAGTCCAGAGAGACCCAGTACTTC. Translated, it gives CSAWESRETQYF.